Each of the 5 T cell receptor beta chains below was sequenced from the same sample in a study of blood T cell repertoires in COVID-19 (dated by TCRdb to 2020 to 2022). The library was made by the immunoSEQ multiplex PCR assay. What TCRdb holds here is the immuneACCESS table cut down to in-frame rearrangements. Part of the clones is not present; checked against another copy, under half of the missing clones reflect an unresolved V gene, and the others are unexplained. Counted in this sample were around 300,000 clones; about nine tenths of them appeared once. The ten largest clones add up to less than 2% of the sample. Sequenced input: PBMCs or T cells enriched from blood (not recorded which). These receptors were taken from a woman aged 40 to 50 who had recovered from COVID-19.

V usage is TRBV3-1 (or the pseudogene TRBV3-2) and J usage is TRBJ1-1; possibly TRBD1 for D (5 bases). CDR3 length: 14 amino acids. From germline, CDR1 is LGHDT and CDR2 YNNKEL (reference sequence). Trimming pared 6 bases from V and 5 bases from J, leaving 16 bases between. The CDR3 spells CASSLGRGGTEAFF. Here the CDR3 DNA reads TGTGCCAGCAGTCTCGGGAGGGGAGGAACTGAAGCTTTCTTT.

This sequence joins TRBV19 and TRBJ1-2; D remains ambiguous. From germline, CDR1 is LNHDA and CDR2 SQIVND (reference sequence). There are 14 residues in the CDR3. Trimming cost V 5 bases and J 8 bases, with 18 bases left between them. In DNA, the CDR3 is TGTGCCAGTAGTGATACTAGGACTTCGAGGGGCTACACCTTC. Protein product: CASSDTRTSRGYTF.

The chain has TRBV2 and TRBJ1-2; D remains ambiguous. Looked up from germline, CDR1 is SNHLY and CDR2 is FYNNEI. V dropped 5 bases and J dropped 6 bases, with 10 bases sitting between them. The CDR3 consists of 12 residues. For the CDR3, the DNA is TGTGCCAGCAGTTTTCGGGTCGATGGCTACACCTTC. Encoded protein: CASSFRVDGYTF.

This clone was counted a single time. The chain is built from TRBV7-9 and TRBJ2-7, with 9 bases identical to TRBD1. Germline V gene sequence: CDR1 SEHNR, CDR2 FQNEAQ (reference sequence). The CDR3 spans 14 residues. V lost 4 bases and J lost 4; bases outside the gene matches: 5. Here the CDR3 DNA reads TGTGCCAGCAGCTCCGGGACAGGGATATACGAGCAGTACTTC. This translates into CASSSGTGIYEQYF.

The rearrangement joins TRBV29-1 to TRBJ1-2, with 11 bases fitting TRBD1. Trimming cost V 3 bases and J 4 bases; bases outside gene matches: 13. The CDR3 contains 17 residues. CDR1 and CDR2 (germline): SQVTM, ANQGSEA. The CDR3 bases are TGCAGCGTTGATCACTTTCGGGACAGGGGGTTTTCCTATGGCTACACCTTC. This encodes CSVDHFRDRGFSYGYTF.